This T cell receptor (beta chain) was captured by sequencing in a study of cytomegalovirus exposure and HLA in healthy donors. General observations from the study: Some TCR beta chains (roughly 150 of them) were listed as cytomegalovirus-associated.

The CDR3 contains 14 residues. Trimming at V came to 2 bases and at J to 4 bases, leaving 3 bases not matched to a gene. In germline, CDR1 is SEHNR, CDR2 FQNEAQ (reference sequence). Profiling relied on immunoSEQ multiplex PCR, and the TCRdb table lists in-frame clones only, not all of them. The sample has 100,000 to 120,000 clones, approximately 88% seen once. A 120-subject validation cohort, separate from the approximately 670-subject first cohort, supplied the donors. On this clone: The antigen remains unidentified.

The sequence was obtained from a woman aged 25 to 39 in good health and CMV-seropositive. What was sequenced was PBMCs. This chain connects TRBV7-9 to TRBJ2-3; 7 bases map to TRBD2. CDR3 region: CASSLSGGADTQYF. The CDR3, as DNA: TGTGCCAGCAGCTTAAGTGGGGGGGCAGATACGCAGTATTTT.